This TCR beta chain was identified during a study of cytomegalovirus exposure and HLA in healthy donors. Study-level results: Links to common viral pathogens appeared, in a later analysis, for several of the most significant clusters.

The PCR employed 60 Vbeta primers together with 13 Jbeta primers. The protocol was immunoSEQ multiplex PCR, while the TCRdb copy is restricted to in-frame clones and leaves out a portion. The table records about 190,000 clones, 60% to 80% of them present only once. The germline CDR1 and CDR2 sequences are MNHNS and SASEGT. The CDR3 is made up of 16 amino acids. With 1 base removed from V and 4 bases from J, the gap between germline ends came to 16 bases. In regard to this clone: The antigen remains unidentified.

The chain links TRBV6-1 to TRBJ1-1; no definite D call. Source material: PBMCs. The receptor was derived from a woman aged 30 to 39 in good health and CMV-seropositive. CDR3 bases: TGTGCCAGCAGTGAAGGACCGCGGTGGAAAACCACTGAAGCTTTCTTT. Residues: CASSEGPRWKTTEAFF.